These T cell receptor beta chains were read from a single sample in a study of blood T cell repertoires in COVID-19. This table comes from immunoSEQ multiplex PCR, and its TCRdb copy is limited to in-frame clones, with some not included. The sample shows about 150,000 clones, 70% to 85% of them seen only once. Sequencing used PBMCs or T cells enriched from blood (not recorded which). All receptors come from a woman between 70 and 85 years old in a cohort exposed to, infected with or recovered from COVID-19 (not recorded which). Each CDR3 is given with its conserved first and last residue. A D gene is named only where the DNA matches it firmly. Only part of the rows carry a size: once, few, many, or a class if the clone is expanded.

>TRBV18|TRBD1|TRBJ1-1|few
CASSPRQGLGDTEAFF
TGTGCCAGCTCACCACGACAGGGGCTTGGGGACACTGAAGCTTTCTTT
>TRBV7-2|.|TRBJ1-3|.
CASSLGAGFRNTIYF
TGTGCCAGCAGCTTAGGCGCAGGGTTTAGAAACACCATATATTTT
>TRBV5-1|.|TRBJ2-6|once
CASSTFSGANVLTF
TGCGCCAGCAGCACTTTCTCTGGGGCCAACGTCCTGACTTTC
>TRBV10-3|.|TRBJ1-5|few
CAISETDNQPQHF
TGTGCCATCAGTGAGACAGACAATCAGCCCCAGCATTTT
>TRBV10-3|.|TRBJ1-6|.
CAISEPNNSPLHF
TGTGCCATCAGTGAACCTAATAATTCACCCCTCCACTTT
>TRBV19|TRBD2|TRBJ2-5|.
CASRKREPGETQYF
TGTGCCAGTAGAAAGCGGGAGCCTGGGGAGACCCAGTACTTC
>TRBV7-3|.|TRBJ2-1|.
CASSLEGADYNEQFF
TGTGCCAGCAGCTTAGAGGGAGCCGATTACAATGAGCAGTTCTTC
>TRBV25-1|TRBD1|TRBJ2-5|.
CASSEVLTGRETQYF
TGTGCCAGCAGTGAAGTCCTGACAGGGCGGGAGACCCAGTACTTC
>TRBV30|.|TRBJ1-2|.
CALAGVSREPSFF
TGTGCCTTGGCCGGGGTTTCGAGGGAGCCGTCATTCTTC
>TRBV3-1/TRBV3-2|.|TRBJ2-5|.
CASSYLGGQETQYF
TGTGCCAGCAGCTACCTGGGGGGCCAAGAGACCCAGTACTTC
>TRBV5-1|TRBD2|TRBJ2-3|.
CASSFTGTTTDTQYF
TGCGCCAGCAGCTTTACGGGGACTACCACAGATACGCAGTATTTT
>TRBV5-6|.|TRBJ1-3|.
CASSPPSGRSGNTIYF
TGTGCCAGCAGCCCACCGTCAGGGCGCTCTGGAAACACCATATATTTT
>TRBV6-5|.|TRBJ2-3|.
CASSWGTGTVF
.
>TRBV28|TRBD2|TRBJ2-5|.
CASSSGGAGVETQYF
TGTGCCAGCAGTTCCGGGGGAGCGGGAGTGGAGACCCAGTACTTC
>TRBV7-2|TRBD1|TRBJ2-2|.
CASSSQGAANTGELFF
TGTGCCAGCAGCTCGCAGGGGGCGGCGAACACCGGGGAGCTGTTTTTT
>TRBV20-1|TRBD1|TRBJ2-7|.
CSAQGDYEQYF
TGCAGTGCTCAGGGGGACTACGAGCAGTACTTC
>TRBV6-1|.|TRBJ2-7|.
CASSDFAGTISYEQYF
TGTGCCAGCAGTGATTTCGCGGGCACGATTTCCTACGAGCAGTACTTC